The 23 T cell receptor beta chains below all came from one sample that was sequenced in a study of T cells expressing NK-cell markers (dated by TCRdb to the early 2020s). The receptor library was made with 5' RACE. TCRdb shows the sequencer as Illumina HiSeq 2000. After reprocessing by TCRdb, each CDR3 protein sequence is one entry, and no DNA is given. The table kept for this sample lists some 500,000 distinct CDR3 sequences. Of the sample, almost 1.5% falls within the top ten clones. Input material: blood T cells: a sorted CD56 or NKG2C T cell subset, CD4+ or CD8+ T cells, or bulk PBMC T cells (not recorded which). Source of these receptors: a woman in her forties or fifties in good health. Donor details come from another sample of the same person, matched by shared clones.

The chain employs TRBV5-1 and TRBJ2-1; TCRdb's D call of TRBD2 is untestable without DNA. Germline-derived CDR1 and CDR2 are SGHRS and YFSETQ. CDR3 length: 17 residues. CDR3 amino acids: CASSGRPSGSVKGEQFF.

The chain combines TRBV20-1 with TRBJ1-1. The CDR3 spans 14 residues. The germline gives CDR1 DFQATT, CDR2 SNEGSKA (reference sequence). CDR3 residues: CSAPLSGEGTEAFF.

The J gene is TRBJ2-1, the V gene TRBV10-3; absent DNA, TCRdb's TRBD1 call cannot be checked. The germline gives CDR1 ENHRY, CDR2 SYGVKD. This CDR3 is built from 15 residues. The CDR3 protein is CAISSSDAVSGEQFF.

The chain combines TRBV20-1 with TRBJ2-4. Per the germline V gene, CDR1 is DFQATT and CDR2 is SNEGSKA (reference sequence). The CDR3 is made up of 14 amino acids. This CDR3 is CSASKKETKNIQYF.

V is TRBV20-1 and J is TRBJ2-1; the D call from TCRdb, TRBD2, cannot be confirmed without DNA. CDR3 length equals 16 residues. CDR1 is DFQATT, CDR2 SNEGSKA, per germline (reference sequence). The CDR3 spells CSADPGLPSSYNEQFF.

The J gene is TRBJ2-5, the V gene TRBV10-3; TCRdb's D call of TRBD1 is untestable without DNA. The CDR3 loop spans 13 amino acids. Looked up from germline, CDR1 is ENHRY and CDR2 is SYGVKD. The CDR3 sequence is CAIRRQGAETQYF.

The V gene is TRBV20-1, the J gene TRBJ2-3; TCRdb's D call, TRBD2, is unchecked because there is no DNA. Germline values: CDR1 DFQATT, CDR2 SNEGSKA (reference sequence). This CDR3 comprises 15 residues. Here the CDR3 reads CSARWGLAGSDTQYF.

The chain combines TRBV7-7 with TRBJ2-2. Per the germline V gene, CDR1 is SSHAT and CDR2 is FNYEAQ (reference sequence). The CDR3 totals 14 residues. The CDR3 loop reads CASSPKPFTGELFF.

V usage is TRBV20-1 and J usage is TRBJ2-7; TCRdb picks TRBD1, but there is no DNA to check that call. The CDR3 contains 11 residues. Germline CDR1 reads DFQATT; CDR2 reads SNEGSKA (reference sequence). CDR3 loop: CSGQITGGQYF.

The J gene is TRBJ2-7, the V gene TRBV5-1; TCRdb selects TRBD1, and the lack of DNA leaves this call unchecked. The CDR3 loop spans 16 amino acids. The germline V gene encodes CDR1 SGHRS and CDR2 YFSETQ. CDR3 in amino acids: CASSLVGVGQVYEQYF. The variable domain in full, completed from reference TRBV5-1 and TRBJ2-7, reads KAGVTQTPRYLIKTRGQQVTLSCSPISGHRSVSWYQQTPGQGLQFLFEYFSETQRNKGNFPGRFSGRQFSNSRSEMNVSTLELGDSALYLCASSLVGVGQVYEQYFGPGTRLTVT.

This chain links TRBV7-3 with TRBJ2-1; there is no DNA to check the TCRdb D call of TRBD2. CDR1 SGHTA and CDR2 FQGTGA come from the germline V gene. This CDR3 comprises 14 residues. The CDR3 reads CASSPLGGMDEQFF. The full variable domain, with the rest looked up from reference TRBV7-3 and TRBJ2-1, is GAGVSQTPSNKVTEKGKYVELRCDPISGHTALYWYRQSLGQGPEFLIYFQGTGAADDSGLPNDRFFAVRPEGSVSTLKIQRTERGDSAVYLCASSPLGGMDEQFFGPGTRLTVL.

The V call is TRBV5-5, the J call TRBJ2-1; TCRdb picks TRBD1, but there is no DNA to check that call. This CDR3 contains 13 residues. Germline CDR1 SGHKS, CDR2 YYEKEE (reference sequence). The CDR3 spells CASSLGTGGEQFF.

The chain joins TRBV15 to TRBJ2-1. The CDR3 is made up of 14 amino acids. Germline V gene data show CDR1 as LNHNV and CDR2 as YYDKDF (reference sequence). The CDR3 loop reads CATSRVGSSDEQFF.

V usage is TRBV5-1 and J usage is TRBJ2-2. Germline V lookup: CDR1 SGHRS, CDR2 YFSETQ. The CDR3 spans 14 residues. The CDR3 reads CASSLAASTGELFF.

The rearrangement links TRBV5-5 to TRBJ2-3; TCRdb's D call, TRBD1, is unchecked because there is no DNA. Germline assignment: CDR1 SGHKS and CDR2 YYEKEE (reference sequence). The CDR3 is 16 amino acids. CDR3 sequence: CASSFGTGYPTDTQYF.

The J gene is TRBJ2-4, the V gene TRBV27; TCRdb names TRBD1, which stays unverified in the absence of DNA. This CDR3 contains 19 residues. Germline V gene lookup returns CDR1 MNHEY and CDR2 SMNVEV (reference sequence). The CDR3 is CASSLSGGSPAGPKNIQYF.

The gene calls are TRBV6-5 and TRBJ2-1; the D call of TRBD1 rests on TCRdb alone, since no DNA is present to check it. The CDR3 contains 16 residues. CDR1 is MNHEY and CDR2 is SVGAGI in the germline V gene. CDR3 sequence reads: CASSPLVGGTYNEQFF.

J is TRBJ2-5 and V is TRBV2; TCRdb's assignment of TRBD1 cannot be checked, as there is no DNA. The V gene's germline CDR1 is SNHLY and CDR2 FYNNEI. The CDR3 sequence is 16 residues long. The CDR3 loop is CASLREGFRKVETQYF.

The V gene is TRBV4-1, the J gene TRBJ2-1; TCRdb gives TRBD2 as the D gene, but with no DNA this cannot be confirmed. The CDR3 runs 15 residues. Looked up from germline, CDR1 is MGHRA and CDR2 is YSYEKL. CDR3 sequence reads: CASSQVSGTYNEQFF.

The chain carries TRBV6-6 and TRBJ2-3; TCRdb's D call of TRBD1 is untestable without DNA. The CDR3 is 13 amino acids. From germline, CDR1 is MNHNY and CDR2 SVGAGI (reference sequence). The CDR3 here is CASNRQGADTQYF.

The CDR3 sequence is CASSQVRGGLYEQYF. V gene TRBV4-1 combines with J gene TRBJ2-7; TCRdb picks TRBD1, but there is no DNA to check that call. Germline lookup yields CDR1 MGHRA and CDR2 YSYEKL. This CDR3 region has 15 residues.

The V and J genes are TRBV20-1 and TRBJ2-7; TCRdb lists TRBD1, though no DNA is available to test this call. The CDR3 is 13 amino acids. Looked up from germline, CDR1 is DFQATT and CDR2 is SNEGSKA (reference sequence). CDR3 amino acids: CSASSQGGYEQYF.

The V call is TRBV6-6, the J call TRBJ2-3; TCRdb proposes TRBD2, but this gene call is untestable without DNA. The CDR3 length is 17 residues. Germline V CDR1 and CDR2: MNHNY, SVGAGI (reference sequence). Here the CDR3 reads CASSPGGRALGTDTQYF.